This TCR beta chain was profiled in a study of shared clonotypes between healthy human individuals (dated by TCRdb to 2019 to 2021). Regarding the complete study: The cohort included three men and a couple of women between 18 and 49 years of age. Per donor, three plates each were used for CD4 naive and CD4 memory, two for CD8 naive, and one for CD8 memory. Blood TCR repertoires of five healthy adults were deeply sequenced to estimate repertoire size and the extent of clonotype sharing between individuals. To increase sequencing depth and limit assay-specific biases, different laboratories used diverse techniques to prepare libraries and sequence TCR repertoires. Per donor, leukapheresis produced somewhere between about 0.94 and 9.5 billion PBMCs.

TCR CDR3 regions were amplified from genomic DNA by multiplex PCR using the deep immunoSEQ assay. Genomic DNA extracted from each cell subset was distributed evenly over all wells of several immunoSEQ 96-well plates, and each plate served as one replicate. Each replicate PCR for sorted subsets received 150 to 250 ng genomic DNA, equal to about 30,000 T cell genomes. The purified libraries were quantified using a Qubit 3.0 fluorometer, sized with a Bioanalyzer 2100, and then quantified again using the KAPA Library Quantification kit. Each immunoSEQ 96-well plate was sequenced on its own single-read 150-cycle Illumina NextSeq 550 flow cell. Per the source publication's procedure: Because the immunoSEQ output included only junctional sequences and no quality scores, the filtering could not be the same as the filtering used for full-length reads. To assign V/J genes and CDR3, sequences were annotated against IMGT germline references using PyIR, a Python wrapper for IgBLAST v1.9. Reads were filtered out if the reads had weak V/J assignments (E-value above 1e-6), no CDR3, stop codons, out-of-frame junctions, or ambiguous translated residues. A V3J clonotype was defined by an identical inferred V gene, J gene, and CDR3 amino acid sequence. Percentage overlap between repertoires was calculated by dividing the number of shared unique clonotypes by the size of the smaller repertoire. Three approaches were used to assess repertoire richness: RTK rarefaction, the Chao1 estimator, and Recon v2.1 estimates of unobserved clonotypes. For all TCRbeta clonotypes obtained by the gDNA method from a few donors, generation probabilities were computed with OLGA. Entries here come from immuneACCESS through TCRdb and include only in-frame sequences with V and J called. Some clones fail to appear in such tables; in the studies checked, an unresolved V gene covers under half of the shortfall, and the cause of the remainder is unknown. Clone size and V and J calls were adopted from that table, with D and trimming inferred from the DNA. Recorded for this sample are about 340,000 clones; around 79% of them occurred a single time. The ten largest clones take up more than 9% of the sample.

The paper's findings and limits, for the study overall: Even with the large sequencing depth, rarefaction of the sorted-subset datasets indicated that sequencing was incomplete. Compared with non-shared clonotypes, clonotypes shared by all four sorted-subset donors had higher generation probabilities. Larger estimated clonotype richness was generally found for naive subsets than for memory subsets. Sampling was restricted to blood, and TCR repertoires in tissue are likely to differ from TCR repertoires in blood. The genetic and exposure-history diversity represented was limited by the small number of donors. When several donors were compared, the shared fraction of clonotypes was 5% to 6.5% for naive CD4, roughly 3.4% for naive CD8, 2% to 2.5% for memory CD4, and roughly 0.43% for memory CD8. Based on pairwise subsampling, the degree of clonotype sharing among donors was expected to be affected by sequencing depth.

Donors were healthy HIV-negative adults with no recently reported acute infections or vaccinations. Only Caucasian adults living in Nashville, Tennessee, USA were represented among the donors. Magnetic negative selection was used to enrich CD4+ T cells, after which naive cells were positively selected on CD45RA and the negative fraction became the memory subset. Blood was obtained by leukapheresis, after which PBMCs were separated by Ficoll-Histopaque density gradient centrifugation and cryopreserved in liquid nitrogen vapor phase. Analytical flow cytometry was used to check the purity and quantity of each magnetically sorted T cell population. Genomic DNA was isolated from every sorted fraction and measured by UV absorbance on a Nanodrop 2000c. For CDR1 and CDR2, the germline V gene (reference sequence) lists PRHDT and FYEKMQ. Unmatched junction bases come to 3, with V trimmed by 5 bases and J by 2 bases. From the cysteine up to the phenylalanine, the CDR3 has a length of 14 residues. Only the CDR3 DNA is retained, 42 bases long and in frame from the first base.

As to this clone: The target of this receptor is not known. No per-base quality is available; no much larger clone lies one base away.

The source is a man aged 25-45 years in good health. The sample consisted of memory CD4+ T cells sorted from blood. The cell subset or site label, read with the paper, signifies: CD45RA-negative fraction. The chain links TRBV13 with TRBJ2-7, and 10 junctional nucleotides match TRBD1. The DNA sequence follows: TGTGCCAGCAGCCCGGGACAGGGGCCCTACGAGCAGTACTTC. It translates to CASSPGQGPYEQYF.